Listed below are T cell receptor beta chains from one sample, sequenced in a study of long-term antiretroviral therapy in people with HIV. Sequencing used immunoSEQ multiplex PCR; TCRdb keeps in-frame clones, though not all of them. The table has tens of thousands of clones, just over 85% seen once. Source: unsorted PBMCs, taken around 4.5 years after starting antiretroviral therapy. These receptor sequences come from a young man with HIV. CDR3s include the opening cysteine and the closing phenylalanine or tryptophan. The D gene is left open where the match is weak. Rows give clone size only sometimes, using once, few, many, or a class for an expanded clone.

>TRBJ2-7|-|TRBV6-6|-
CASSTDYPSSYEQYF
TGTGCCAGCAGTACGGACTACCCTTCCTCTTACGAGCAGTACTTC
>TRBJ1-5|-|TRBV15|-
CATSREIGGLNQPQHF
TGTGCCACCAGCAGAGAAATAGGGGGACTTAATCAGCCCCAGCATTTT
>TRBJ2-5|TRBD2|TRBV2|-
CASSAGTRGETQYF
TGTGCCAGCAGTGCCGGGACGCGGGGGGAGACCCAGTACTTC
>TRBJ1-2|TRBD1|TRBV15|once
CATSRRATGGYGYTF
TGTGCCACCAGCAGACGAGCTACAGGGGGCTATGGCTACACCTTC
>TRBJ1-3|-|TRBV6-6|-
CASGGRSGNTIYF
TGTGCCAGCGGGGGCCGCTCTGGAAACACCATATATTTT
>TRBJ1-1|-|TRBV13|-
CASSLGPGELAEAFF
TGTGCCAGCAGCTTAGGCCCGGGAGAACTAGCTGAAGCTTTCTTT
>TRBJ2-5|TRBD1|TRBV18|-
CASSPQPGQIQETQYF
TGTGCCAGCTCACCACAGCCGGGACAGATACAAGAGACCCAGTACTTC
>TRBJ2-7|-|TRBV5-4|-
CASSLGGPYEQYF
TGTGCCAGCAGCTTAGGGGGGCCCTACGAGCAGTACTTC
>TRBJ1-1|-|TRBV28|-
CASSPSRLVRTAFF
TGTGCCAGCAGTCCTTCCCGACTCGTCAGGACAGCTTTCTTT
>TRBJ2-2|TRBD2|TRBV5-4|-
CASSLPGNLRGANTGELFF
TGTGCCAGCAGCTTACCGGGAAACCTTCGGGGGGCGAACACCGGGGAGCTGTTTTTT
>TRBJ2-7|TRBD1|TRBV4-3|-
CASSQRRNRGTGQGPYEQYF
TGCGCCAGCAGCCAAAGGCGCAATAGGGGAACGGGACAGGGTCCCTACGAGCAGTACTTC
>TRBJ1-5|TRBD1|TRBV2|-
CASRETGVQPQHF
TGTGCCAGCAGGGAAACAGGGGTTCAGCCCCAGCATTTT
>TRBJ1-5|TRBD1|TRBV13|-
CASSSGTGMDQPQHF
TGTGCCAGCAGCTCCGGGACAGGGATGGATCAGCCCCAGCATTTT
>TRBJ2-7|TRBD2|TRBV4-1|-
CASSHWSGSYEQYF
TGCGCCAGCAGCCACTGGAGCGGGAGCTACGAGCAGTACTTC
>TRBJ2-3|-|TRBV6-5|once
CASSYGLGTDTQYF
TGTGCCAGCAGTTACGGACTTGGCACAGATACGCAGTATTTT
>TRBJ1-1|-|TRBV5-6|-
CASSLGRVATEAFF
TGTGCCAGCAGCTTGGGCAGGGTAGCCACTGAAGCTTTCTTT
>TRBJ2-1|-|TRBV5-1|-
CASSLDSSYNEQFF
TGCGCCAGCAGCTTAGACAGCTCCTACAATGAGCAGTTCTTC
>TRBJ2-7|-|TRBV4-1|-
CASSQTGTVVYEQYF
TGCGCCAGCAGCCAGACCGGGACCGTAGTCTACGAGCAGTACTTC
>TRBJ2-2|-|TRBV29-1|-
CSVEVGRGELFF
TGCAGCGTTGAAGTAGGTCGCGGGGAGCTGTTTTTT
>TRBJ2-3|-|TRBV15|-
CATSMVGPDTQYF
TGTGCCACCAGCATGGTAGGCCCAGATACGCAGTATTTT
>TRBJ2-7|TRBD1|TRBV4-1|-
CASSPRDRDNEQYF
TGCGCCAGCAGCCCCCGGGACAGGGACAACGAGCAGTACTTC
>TRBJ1-6|-|TRBV5-1|-
CASATSDGRNSPLHF
TGCGCCAGCGCTACCTCGGACGGACGAAATTCACCCCTCCACTTT
>TRBJ1-1|-|TRBV10-3|-
CAISEGDTMEAFF
TGTGCCATCAGTGAGGGGGACACCATGGAAGCTTTCTTT
>TRBJ1-2|-|TRBV20-1|-
CSPGGGYTF
TGCAGTCCTGGGGGGGGCTACACCTTC
>TRBJ2-3|TRBD2|TRBV7-3|-
CASSQLPSLAGNTDTQYF
TGTGCCAGCAGCCAACTCCCCTCCTTAGCGGGGAACACAGATACGCAGTATTTT
>TRBJ2-7|TRBD1|TRBV19|-
CASSPGTGETYEQYF
TGTGCCAGTAGTCCCGGGACAGGGGAAACCTACGAGCAGTACTTC